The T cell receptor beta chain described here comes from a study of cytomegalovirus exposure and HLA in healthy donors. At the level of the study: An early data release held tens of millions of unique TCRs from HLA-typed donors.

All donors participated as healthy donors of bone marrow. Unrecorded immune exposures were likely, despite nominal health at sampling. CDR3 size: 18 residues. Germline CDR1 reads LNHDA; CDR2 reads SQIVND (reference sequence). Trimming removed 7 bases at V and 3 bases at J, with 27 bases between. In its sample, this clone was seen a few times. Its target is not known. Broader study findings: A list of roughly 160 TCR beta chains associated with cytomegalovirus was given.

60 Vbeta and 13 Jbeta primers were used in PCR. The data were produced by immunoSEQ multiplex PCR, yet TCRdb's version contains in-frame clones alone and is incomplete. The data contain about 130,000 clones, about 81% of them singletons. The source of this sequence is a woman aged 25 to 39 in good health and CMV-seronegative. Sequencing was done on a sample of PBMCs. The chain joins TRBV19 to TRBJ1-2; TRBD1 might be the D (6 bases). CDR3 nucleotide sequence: TGTGCCAGTATCTCCCATCAGGGGTCTACTGCGGCGCACTATGGCTACACCTTC. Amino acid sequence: CASISHQGSTAAHYGYTF.